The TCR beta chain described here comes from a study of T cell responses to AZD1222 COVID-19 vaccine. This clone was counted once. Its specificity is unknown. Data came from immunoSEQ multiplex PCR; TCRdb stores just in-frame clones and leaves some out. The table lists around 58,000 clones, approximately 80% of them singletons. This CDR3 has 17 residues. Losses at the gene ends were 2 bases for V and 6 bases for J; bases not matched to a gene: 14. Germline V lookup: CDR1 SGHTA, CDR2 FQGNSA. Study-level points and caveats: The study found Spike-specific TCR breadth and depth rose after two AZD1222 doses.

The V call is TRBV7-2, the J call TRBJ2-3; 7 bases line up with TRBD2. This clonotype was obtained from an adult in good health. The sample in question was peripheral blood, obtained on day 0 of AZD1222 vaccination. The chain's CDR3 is CASSLRRPAGSGDTQYF. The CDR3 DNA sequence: TGTGCCAGCAGCTTACGCCGCCCAGCGGGGTCTGGGGATACGCAGTATTTT.